The 21 T cell receptor beta chains given below trace back to one sample, sequenced in a study of vaccination and CD4 T cells after COVID-19. Oncomine TCR Beta short-read sequencing was applied to DNA from cultured CD4+ T cells. TCRdb re-analysed the PCR reads in MiXCR, keeping a single row per CDR3 protein. Of about 20,000 distinct CDR3 sequences in the sample, around 50% were seen once. No antigen is known for these receptors. The treatment denotes: approximately 9-day PBMC culture with coronavirus spike peptide pools or control peptides (ViraFEST assay). The sample was CD4+ T cells from blood, cultured in vitro. The origin of the receptors is a human donor who had recovered from COVID-19.

V gene TRBV6-2 or TRBV6-3 combines with J gene TRBJ1-5; the D gene is possibly TRBD1 (6 bases). Trimming took off 6 bases at V and 0 bases at J, with 15 bases between the two ends. The germline V gene has CDR1 MNHEY and CDR2 SVGEGT. This CDR3 region has 16 residues. The CDR3 protein is CASRQQGFSSNQPQHF. The CDR3 DNA reads TGTGCCAGCAGGCAACAGGGTTTTTCTAGCAATCAGCCCCAGCATTTT.

This clonotype has only a few counts. The chain couples TRBV2 to TRBJ1-6; no reliable D call. CDR1 SNHLY and CDR2 FYNNEI come from the germline V gene. The CDR3 is 11 amino acids. Trimming took 5 bases from V and 10 from J, leaving 6 bases between them. CDR3 nucleotide sequence: TGTGCCAGCAGTTTCAGCTCACCCCTCCACTTT. Amino acids: CASSFSSPLHF.

The rearrangement links TRBV6-1 to TRBJ1-2; D might be TRBD1 (5 bases). The V end was cut by 3 bases, the J end by 7 bases, with 12 bases between. Germline lookup yields CDR1 MNHNS and CDR2 SASEGT. The CDR3 has 13 amino acids. Written as DNA, the CDR3 is TGTGCCAGCAGTGACAGGGACTATGGTGGCTACACCTTC. Amino acids: CASSDRDYGGYTF.

The chain uses TRBV7-9 and TRBJ2-3; no reliable D call. Germline values: CDR1 SEHNR, CDR2 FQNEAQ (reference sequence). There are 14 residues in the CDR3. The V end lost 5 bases, the J end lost 7 bases, and 16 bases lay between the germline ends. The CDR3 DNA sequence: TGTGCCAGCAGCCCGACCCGGGTCCCGCATACGCAGTATTTT. It encodes CASSPTRVPHTQYF.

This chain joins TRBV24-1 and TRBJ1-1, with D possibly TRBD1 on 5 matching bases. V lost 2 bases and J 9 bases, leaving 15 bases between the germline ends. Per germline, CDR1 KGHDR and CDR2 SFDVKD. The CDR3 sequence is 14 residues long. CDR3 region: CATSDWRGAGKAFF. The DNA for the CDR3 is TGTGCCACCAGTGATTGGAGAGGGGCAGGGAAAGCTTTCTTT.

The rearrangement joins TRBV10-3 to TRBJ2-3; D uncertain. Germline V gene lookup returns CDR1 ENHRY and CDR2 SYGVKD. V was pared by 1 base and J by 5 bases, with 10 bases between. The CDR3 is 14 residues long. In DNA form, the CDR3 reads TGTGCCATCAGTGAGTATCGGCCGGGAGATACGCAGTATTTT. It translates to CAISEYRPGDTQYF.

The chain links TRBV5-4 to TRBJ2-5, with D possibly matching TRBD2 (6 bases). V was clipped by 5 bases and J by 5 bases, with 16 bases between them. This CDR3 spans 14 amino acids. The germline CDR1 and CDR2 sequences are SGHNT and YYREEE (reference sequence). CDR3 sequence (DNA): TGTGCCAGCAGAACAATCGGAGGGGACGAGACCCAGTACTTC. Translating it yields CASRTIGGDETQYF. The full variable domain, in which reference TRBV5-4 and TRBJ2-5 provide the parts outside the CDR3, is ETGVTQSPTHLIKTRGQQVTLRCSSQSGHNTVSWYQQALGQGPQFIFQYYREEENGRGNFPPRFSGLQFPNYSSELNVNALELDDSALYLCASRTIGGDETQYFGPGTRLLVL.

The rearrangement joins TRBV7-9 to TRBJ1-5; a weak D match, TRBD1 (5 bases). Deletions cut 5 bases from V and 9 bases from J, with 17 bases between. The CDR3 extends over 14 amino acids. Germline lookup yields CDR1 SEHNR and CDR2 FQNEAQ (reference sequence). Here the CDR3 reads CASSIDGAQSPQHF. In DNA, the CDR3 is TGTGCCAGCAGCATTGACGGGGCTCAATCGCCCCAGCATTTT.

The chain combines TRBV5-4 with TRBJ2-7; weak D call: TRBD2 (6 bases). In germline, CDR1 is SGHNT, CDR2 YYREEE (reference sequence). V gave up 0 bases and J gave up 9 bases, with 16 bases separating them. There are 14 residues in the CDR3. This CDR3 is CASSLEVQQGGQYF. The CDR3 region has the DNA TGTGCCAGCAGCTTGGAGGTTCAGCAGGGAGGGCAGTACTTC.

This clonotype has a handful of counts. The chain links TRBV7-3 to TRBJ2-5; D is ambiguous. V was clipped by 4 bases and J by 1 base, with 7 bases between them. This CDR3 is built from 13 residues. The germline CDR1 and CDR2 sequences are SGHTA and FQGTGA. The CDR3 region is CASSSILQETQYF. In DNA, the CDR3 is TGTGCCAGCAGCTCGATACTCCAAGAGACCCAGTACTTC.

This clonotype was detected only a few times. The chain is built from TRBV2 and TRBJ2-7; 10 bases are a match to TRBD2. The V gene's germline CDR1 is SNHLY and CDR2 FYNNEI. The junction had 8 bases not matched to a gene; V was cut back by 7 bases and J by 2 bases. This CDR3 is built from 15 residues. CDR3 bases: TGTGCCAGCATTCCTCTAGCGGGAGCTCCCTACGAGCAGTACTTC. Translating it yields CASIPLAGAPYEQYF. Full variable domain (rest looked up from reference TRBV2 and TRBJ2-7): EPEVTQTPSHQVTQMGQEVILRCVPISNHLYFYWYRQILGQKVEFLVSFYNNEISEKSEIFDDQFSVERPDGSNFTLKIRSTKLEDSAMYFCASIPLAGAPYEQYFGPGTRLTVT.

This clonotype ranks as medium-sized. The rearrangement joins TRBV28 to TRBJ2-4, with D perhaps matching TRBD1 (5 bases). V was cut by 5 bases and J by 0 bases, with 26 bases left in between. Germline loops: CDR1 MDHEN, CDR2 SYDVKM. The CDR3 covers 20 residues. The CDR3 here is CASSPLPVDSLKLAKNIQYF. Here the CDR3 DNA reads TGTGCCAGCAGTCCGCTCCCCGTCGACAGCCTTAAACTAGCCAAAAACATTCAGTACTTC.

There are a few counts of this clonotype. The V call is TRBV6-7, the J call TRBJ1-5, with D unclear. TRBV6-7 has ORF status, its function being uncertain. The V end was cut by 0 bases, the J end by 12 bases, with 18 bases between. The CDR3 runs to 15 residues. CDR3 sequence: CASSYSQAQEKVQHF. CDR3 DNA sequence: TGTGCCAGCAGTTACTCTCAAGCCCAGGAAAAGGTCCAGCATTTT.

The chain couples TRBV20-1 to TRBJ1-1; D is uncertain. The CDR3 consists of 13 residues. CDR1 is DFQATT and CDR2 is SNEGSKA in the germline V gene (reference sequence). V lost 3 bases to trimming and J lost 5 bases, with 13 bases between them. CDR3 in DNA: TGCAGTGCTAGGGAGGGCGGGCGAACTGAAGCTTTCTTT. It specifies CSAREGGRTEAFF.

V gene TRBV2 combines with J gene TRBJ1-5, with no clear D. The CDR3 loop spans 14 amino acids. Germline CDR1 SNHLY, CDR2 FYNNEI. V was pared by 3 bases and J by 4 bases, with 10 bases between. CDR3 amino acids: CASSERTVNQPQHF. CDR3 nucleotides: TGTGCCAGCAGTGAGAGGACGGTAAATCAGCCCCAGCATTTT.

This clonotype showed up just a few times. This chain uses TRBV19 with TRBJ2-1, with TRBD2 as a possible D gene (5 bases). This CDR3 is 11 amino acids long. V lost 5 bases, J lost 9 bases, and 8 bases lay in between. The V gene's germline CDR1 is LNHDA and CDR2 SQIVND (reference sequence). The CDR3 reads CASSAGGEQFF. DNA for the CDR3: TGTGCCAGTAGTGCAGGAGGTGAGCAGTTCTTC.

V and J are TRBV28 and TRBJ1-2, with D tentatively TRBD1 (6 bases). Germline values: CDR1 MDHEN, CDR2 SYDVKM. V lost 2 bases and J lost 8, with 15 bases in between. The CDR3 runs to 14 residues. This chain's CDR3 is CASSLDRTLTGYTF. The DNA for the CDR3 is TGTGCCAGCAGTTTAGACAGGACCTTGACGGGCTACACCTTC.

DNA for the CDR3: TGTGCCAGCAGCTTAGACAGGGGGTATTCACCCCTCCACTTT. It is translated as CASSLDRGYSPLHF. This chain joins TRBV7-2 and TRBJ1-6, with 8 bases aligning to TRBD1. The ends lost 1 base at V and 8 bases at J; junction bases unmatched: 1. This CDR3 has 14 residues. Per the germline V gene, CDR1 is SGHTA and CDR2 is FQGNSA. Based on the CDR3 plus reference TRBV7-2 and TRBJ1-6, the full variable domain is GAGVSQSPSNKVTEKGKDVELRCDPISGHTALYWYRQSLGQGLEFLIYFQGNSAPDKSGLPSDRFSAERTGGSVSTLTIQRTQQEDSAVYLCASSLDRGYSPLHFGNGTRLTVT.

There are a few counts of this clonotype. Written as DNA, the CDR3 is TGTGCCAGCAGCGGGGGGGCACGAGAGACCCAGTACTTC. It is translated as CASSGGARETQYF. This chain joins TRBV5-6 and TRBJ2-5; a weak D match, TRBD2 (7 bases). Between the trimmed V and J ends, which lost 4 bases and 4 bases, there was a span of 11 bases. Germline lookup yields CDR1 SGHDT and CDR2 YYEEEE. The CDR3 has 13 residues.

The chain employs TRBV15 and TRBJ2-7; D gene unclear. In germline, CDR1 is LNHNV, CDR2 YYDKDF (reference sequence). The CDR3 extends over 15 amino acids. The V and J ends lost 2 bases and 2 bases respectively, with 13 bases between them. For the CDR3, the DNA is TGTGCCACCAGCAGACTTAAAGGGATCACCTACGAGCAGTACTTC. Its protein is CATSRLKGITYEQYF.

This clonotype was recorded a few times. The CDR3 loop is CSASLEGGYTF. The CDR3 DNA follows: TGCAGTGCTAGTCTGGAGGGTGGCTACACCTTC. The chain carries TRBV20-1 and TRBJ1-2; D remains unclear. The V end lost 3 bases, the J end lost 7 bases, and 9 bases lay between the germline ends. CDR1 is DFQATT and CDR2 is SNEGSKA in the germline V gene (reference sequence). CDR3 size: 11 residues.